The 24 T cell receptor beta chains in this list originate from one sample, sequenced in a study of regulatory and conventional T cells in RAG deficiency. The repertoire was sequenced with immunoSEQ multiplex PCR; TCRdb's copy has only in-frame clones and lacks some. The profile covers 6,500 to 7,000 clones, with approximately 82% appearing a single time and 9.5% to 15% taken by the ten largest. The same specimen was also included in a second study, on regulatory T cells. In that study: The PCR used 52 TRBV and 13 TRBJ primers.

The sequenced sample consisted of CD8+ T cells sorted from blood. These receptors all stem from a human donor in good health.

This sequence joins TRBV28 and TRBJ1-6; 8 nucleotides match TRBD1. The CDR3 is 15 amino acids. The ends lost 6 bases at V and 9 bases at J; junction bases unmatched: 10. The germline gives CDR1 MDHEN, CDR2 SYDVKM. CDR3 bases: TGTGCCAGCAGCAACTTGGGACAGGCAGGTTCACCCCTCCACTTT. Protein sequence: CASSNLGQAGSPLHF.

J is TRBJ2-5 and V is TRBV11-2; unclear D gene. Germline values: CDR1 SGHAT, CDR2 FQNNGV. Trimming cost V 5 bases and J 4 bases, with 17 bases left between them. The CDR3 runs 15 residues. The DNA for the CDR3 is TGTGCCAGCAGCCCTCCCTTTAGTCTTCGAGAGACCCAGTACTTC. Protein sequence: CASSPPFSLRETQYF.

This rearrangement joins TRBV9 to TRBJ2-2, with 7 bases identical to TRBD2. J was trimmed by 2 bases and V by 3 bases; bases with no gene match: 10. The CDR3 contains 17 residues. The germline gives CDR1 SGDLS, CDR2 YYNGEE. The CDR3 region has the DNA TGTGCCAGCAGCGGCCCGTCCGGGACTAAAAACACCGGGGAGCTGTTTTTT. Protein product: CASSGPSGTKNTGELFF.

V gene TRBV13 combines with J gene TRBJ2-5, with 7 bases fitting TRBD1. Germline lookup yields CDR1 PRHDT and CDR2 FYEKMQ (reference sequence). This CDR3 is built from 14 residues. Trimming took 5 bases from V and 2 from J; bases not matched to a gene: 5. The CDR3 region has the DNA TGTGCCAGCAGCATACGGGACAGACAAGAGACCCAGTACTTC. Its protein product is CASSIRDRQETQYF.

Only one count was recorded for this clone. The chain couples TRBV21-1 to TRBJ1-4; the DNA was not compared with TRBD1, the D call given in the table. TRBV21-1 is marked as a pseudogene. The CDR3 spans 18 residues. CDR3 protein: CASSKDRVARVEREKLFF. The CDR3 DNA reads TGTGCCAGCAGCAAAGACAGGGTCGCTCGGGTGGAGAGAGAAAAACTGTTTTTT.

This chain uses TRBV9 with TRBJ2-7; D call uncertain. Per germline, CDR1 SGDLS and CDR2 YYNGEE. This CDR3 is built from 15 residues. Trimming removed 4 bases from V and 0 bases from J, with 14 bases in between. The CDR3 region is CASSPPSSGSYEQYF. As DNA, the CDR3 is TGTGCCAGCAGCCCCCCGAGTTCTGGCTCCTACGAGCAGTACTTC. Looking up the rest from reference TRBV9 and TRBJ2-7 gives the full variable domain: DSGVTQTPKHLITATGQRVTLRCSPRSGDLSVYWYQQSLDQGLQFLIQYYNGEERAKGNILERFSAQQFPDLHSELNLSSLELGDSALYFCASSPPSSGSYEQYFGPGTRLTVT.

V usage is TRBV6-1 and J usage is TRBJ2-1; 8 bases align to TRBD2. V was clipped by 5 bases and J by 6 bases; unmatched bases: 3. Per germline, CDR1 MNHNS and CDR2 SASEGT. The CDR3 extends over 13 amino acids. The CDR3 spells CASSPGTSNEQFF. The CDR3 region has the DNA TGTGCCAGCAGTCCCGGGACTAGCAATGAGCAGTTCTTC.

The rearrangement links TRBV19 to TRBJ1-5; D is unclear. The CDR3 sequence is 16 residues long. Germline loops: CDR1 LNHDA, CDR2 SQIVND (reference sequence). V dropped 1 base and J dropped 0 bases, with 10 bases sitting between them. The CDR3 sequence is CASSIVWVNSNQPQHF. The CDR3 DNA is TGTGCCAGTAGTATAGTTTGGGTTAATAGCAATCAGCCCCAGCATTTT.

V and J are TRBV7-2 and TRBJ2-3; 9 positions match TRBD2. Germline V gene lookup returns CDR1 SGHTA and CDR2 FQGNSA. V trimming: 3 bases; J trimming: 3 bases; junction bases outside the gene matches: 1. There are 14 residues in the CDR3. For the CDR3, the DNA is TGTGCCAGCAGCTTCCTAGCGGGGACAGATACGCAGTATTTT. It yields the protein CASSFLAGTDTQYF. Full variable domain (remainder filled in from reference TRBV7-2 and TRBJ2-3): GAGVSQSPSNKVTEKGKDVELRCDPISGHTALYWYRQSLGQGLEFLIYFQGNSAPDKSGLPSDRFSAERTGGSVSTLTIQRTQQEDSAVYLCASSFLAGTDTQYFGPGTRLTVL.

The chain recombines TRBV21-1 with TRBJ1-5; the D segment call TRBD1 is taken from the table without a DNA check. TRBV21-1 is listed as a pseudogene. The CDR3 totals 15 residues. The CDR3 loop is CASSKAAISNQPQHF. The CDR3 DNA sequence: TGTGCCAGCAGCAAAGCGGCCATCAGCAATCAGCCCCAGCATTTT.

This chain joins TRBV10-1 and TRBJ2-1; 10 nucleotides line up with TRBD2. This CDR3 is built from 15 residues. The germline gives CDR1 WNHNN, CDR2 SYGVQD (reference sequence). V shed 5 bases and J 6 bases; nucleotides not matched to a gene: 7. The CDR3 loop reads CASSSQRGGLNEQFF. The DNA of the CDR3 is TGCGCCAGCAGTTCTCAGCGGGGGGGCCTCAATGAGCAGTTCTTC.

A single count supports this clone. The chain recombines TRBV5-4 with TRBJ2-3; D is ambiguous. Trimming took 0 bases from V and 0 from J, leaving 8 bases between them. The CDR3 covers 15 residues. Germline V gene lookup returns CDR1 SGHNT and CDR2 YYREEE (reference sequence). The CDR3 loop reads CASSLGQLSTDTQYF. DNA for the CDR3: TGTGCCAGCAGCTTGGGACAACTTAGCACAGATACGCAGTATTTT.

This clone was seen only a few times. CDR3 sequence (DNA): TGTGCCAGCAGCCTTCCAGGGGAGCAGTACTTC. It specifies CASSLPGEQYF. V and J are TRBV7-9 and TRBJ2-7, with a possible D match to TRBD1 (5 bases). The CDR3 length is 11 residues. V shed 5 bases and J shed 7 bases, with 9 bases lying between them. The germline gives CDR1 SEHNR, CDR2 FQNEAQ (reference sequence).

The chain recombines TRBV4-1 with TRBJ2-3; D is unclear. V shed 0 bases and J shed 0 bases, with 4 bases lying between them. CDR3 size: 14 residues. Looked up from germline, CDR1 is MGHRA and CDR2 is YSYEKL. The chain's CDR3 is CASSQDDSTDTQYF. The CDR3 DNA reads TGCGCCAGCAGCCAAGATGATAGCACAGATACGCAGTATTTT.

The chain links TRBV6-5 to TRBJ1-5; TRBD1 is a possible D gene (5 bases). CDR3 length: 14 amino acids. CDR1 and CDR2 (germline): MNHEY, SVGAGI. Trimming pared 4 bases from V and 0 bases from J, leaving 7 bases between. The CDR3 sequence is CASSFGTSNQPQHF. The CDR3 coding sequence is TGTGCCAGCAGTTTTGGGACTAGCAATCAGCCCCAGCATTTT.

J is TRBJ2-7 and V is TRBV4-1; D unresolved. The length of the CDR3 is 13 residues. Trimming left V 0 bases short and J 3 bases short, with 6 bases between. CDR1 and CDR2 from the germline V gene are MGHRA and YSYEKL. DNA for the CDR3: TGCGCCAGCAGCCAAGAGCCTAACTACGAGCAGTACTTC. It codes for CASSQEPNYEQYF.

The rearrangement uses TRBV14 and TRBJ1-1, with 10 bases matching TRBD1. The CDR3 runs 15 residues. V lost 3 bases and J lost 3; bases outside the gene matches: 4. CDR1 and CDR2 (germline): SGHDN, FVKESK. As DNA, the CDR3 is TGTGCCAGCAGCCATACCGGGACAGGGGACACTGAAGCTTTCTTT. Protein: CASSHTGTGDTEAFF.

There are a few counts of this clone. The chain combines TRBV10-3 with TRBJ1-4, with D unresolved. Germline assignment: CDR1 ENHRY and CDR2 SYGVKD. This CDR3 is built from 12 residues. Trimming removed 4 bases at V and 8 bases at J, with 8 bases between. CDR3 in DNA: TGTGCCATCAGTGGTAGAGAAGAAAAACTGTTTTTT. Translating it yields CAISGREEKLFF.

V is TRBV5-1 and J is TRBJ2-2; TRBD1 agrees at 8 bases. The germline CDR1 and CDR2 sequences are SGHRS and YFSETQ. The V and J ends lost 3 bases and 0 bases, in that order; junction bases with no gene match: 4. This CDR3 is built from 16 residues. In DNA, the CDR3 is TGCGCCAGCAGCTGGCCAGGGGGCTCGAACACCGGGGAGCTGTTTTTT. Translation gives CASSWPGGSNTGELFF.

This sequence joins TRBV6-1 and TRBJ2-7; 8 bases are a match to TRBD1. Germline CDR1 MNHNS, CDR2 SASEGT. The CDR3 length is 15 residues. The J segment lost 5 bases and the V segment lost 6 bases, leaving 12 bases of the junction unmatched. DNA for the CDR3: TGTGCCAGCAGACTTGGGACAGGTGGTTTGCACGAGCAGTACTTC. Translated: CASRLGTGGLHEQYF.

The genes are TRBV25-1 and TRBJ2-5, with TRBD2 as a possible D gene (6 bases). In germline, CDR1 is MGHDK, CDR2 SYGVNS. V lost 3 bases to trimming and J lost 10 bases, with 12 bases between them. CDR3 length equals 12 residues. The CDR3 DNA is TGTGCCAGCAGTGACGTGGCGGGGATCCAGTACTTC. Translating it yields CASSDVAGIQYF.

This chain links TRBV19 with TRBJ2-2; D is perhaps TRBD1 or TRBD2 (5 bases each). The germline gives CDR1 LNHDA, CDR2 SQIVND (reference sequence). The CDR3 is 14 residues long. V lost 5 bases to trimming and J lost 6 bases, with 13 bases between them. In DNA, the CDR3 is TGTGCCAGTAGTGGGGCTTACGGGGCCGGGGAGCTGTTTTTT. Protein sequence: CASSGAYGAGELFF.

The chain couples TRBV5-1 to TRBJ1-4; D is possibly TRBD1 (6 bases). Trimming removed 5 bases at V and 5 bases at J, with 16 bases between. Germline CDR1 reads SGHRS; CDR2 reads YFSETQ. The CDR3 sequence is 15 residues long. CDR3 residues: CASRPTTGGNEKLFF. In DNA, the CDR3 is TGCGCCAGCAGGCCCACGACAGGTGGCAATGAAAAACTGTTTTTT.

This rearrangement joins TRBV6-1 to TRBJ1-1; TRBD1 might be the D (5 bases). Germline assignment: CDR1 MNHNS and CDR2 SASEGT. CDR3 length: 16 residues. The ends were cut back, 1 base at V and 0 bases at J, with 12 bases in the middle. The CDR3 DNA reads as TGTGCCAGCAGTGAAGGACAGCTTCTTATGAACACTGAAGCTTTCTTT. Its protein is CASSEGQLLMNTEAFF.